The 2 T cell receptor beta chains presented below share a single source sample, sequenced in a study of cytomegalovirus exposure and HLA in healthy donors. The PCR had 60 Vbeta and 13 Jbeta primers. Only in-frame clones appear in the TCRdb table, and some are missing; sequencing was by immunoSEQ multiplex PCR. Of 79,000 or so clones in the sample, around 70% were seen once. Sequencing input: PBMCs. The origin of the receptors is a woman between 35 and 50 years old in good health and CMV-seropositive.

This chain uses TRBV4-1 with TRBJ1-5; D is unclear. CDR3 size: 15 residues. Germline lookup yields CDR1 MGHRA and CDR2 YSYEKL. Trimming cost V 1 base and J 4 bases, with 11 bases left between them. CDR3 in amino acids: CASSQAPGRNQPQHF. The CDR3 DNA follows: TGCGCCAGCAGCCAAGCACCCGGTAGAAATCAGCCCCAGCATTTT.

This chain connects TRBV5-1 to TRBJ2-3; 11 bases line up with TRBD1. The germline V gene has CDR1 SGHRS and CDR2 YFSETQ. V was clipped by 4 bases and J by 6 bases; unmatched bases: 10. The CDR3 has 16 amino acids. CDR3 nucleotide sequence: TGCGCCAGCAGCACCCAAGGACAGGGGGCGACGGATACGCAGTATTTT. The encoded protein is CASSTQGQGATDTQYF.